A selection of T cell receptor beta chains follows, all from one sample in a study of human T cells and chemical hapten exposure. TCRdb re-analysed the RACE reads in MiXCR, keeping a single row per CDR3 protein. Here the sample spans fewer than 200,000 distinct CDR3 sequences, 20% to 25% being singletons. Source: whole blood, taken in connection with sensitization to the hapten diphenylcyclopropenone (DPC). The source is a woman in her 50s with alopecia areata. Some clones in this sample may be carry-over from other donors' samples. CDR3s include the opening cysteine and the closing phenylalanine or tryptophan. The order of the fields is V gene, clone size, J gene, D gene, CDR3 DNA, CDR3 protein. D genes are given only for firm matches. Clone size is given for some rows only: seen once, a few or many times, or a class if the clone is expanded.

v_gene: TRBV6-5
abundance: NA
j_gene: TRBJ1-6
d_gene: NA
CDR3nt: TGTGCCAGCAGTTCAGGGATGGTGAATTCACCCCTCCACTTT
CDR3aa: CASSSGMVNSPLHF

v_gene: TRBV29-1
abundance: many
j_gene: TRBJ2-1
d_gene: NA
CDR3nt: TGCAGCGTTGACAGGAGCTCCTACAATGAGCAGTTCTTC
CDR3aa: CSVDRSSYNEQFF

v_gene: TRBV20-1
abundance: NA
j_gene: TRBJ1-6
d_gene: NA
CDR3nt: TGCAGTGCTAGACCCCATGGGGGGGGAACGAGCTCACCCCTCCACTTT
CDR3aa: CSARPHGGGTSSPLHF

v_gene: TRBV5-5
abundance: few
j_gene: TRBJ1-1
d_gene: NA
CDR3nt: TGTGCCAGCAGCTCCCAGGACACTGAAGCTTTCTTT
CDR3aa: CASSSQDTEAFF

v_gene: TRBV5-1
abundance: NA
j_gene: TRBJ2-1
d_gene: TRBD2
CDR3nt: TGCGCCAGCAGCTTGGAGGGGCCTAGCGGGAGTCTTATTGAGCAGTTCTTC
CDR3aa: CASSLEGPSGSLIEQFF

v_gene: TRBV4-2
abundance: NA
j_gene: TRBJ1-5
d_gene: NA
CDR3nt: TGTGCCAGCAGCCAAGATCATCAGCCCCAGCATTTT
CDR3aa: CASSQDHQPQHF

v_gene: TRBV29-1
abundance: NA
j_gene: TRBJ2-5
d_gene: NA
CDR3nt: TGCAGCGTTGATCTGGGGGAGACCCAGTACTTC
CDR3aa: CSVDLGETQYF

v_gene: TRBV5-1
abundance: NA
j_gene: TRBJ2-7
d_gene: NA
CDR3nt: TGCGCCAGCAGCTTCGCAGGGGTAGGATACGAGCAGTACTTC
CDR3aa: CASSFAGVGYEQYF

v_gene: TRBV5-6
abundance: NA
j_gene: TRBJ1-6
d_gene: NA
CDR3nt: TGTGCCAGCAAATTGTGGGGGAATTCACCCCTCCACTTT
CDR3aa: CASKLWGNSPLHF

v_gene: TRBV6-5
abundance: NA
j_gene: TRBJ2-7
d_gene: TRBD1
CDR3nt: TGTGCCAGCAGCCCCGGGACAGGGGGCACCTACGAGCAGTACTTC
CDR3aa: CASSPGTGGTYEQYF

v_gene: TRBV19
abundance: NA
j_gene: TRBJ1-1
d_gene: NA
CDR3nt: TGTGCCAGTACTAACCTCCGGGACAAGAACACTGAAGCTTTCTTT
CDR3aa: CASTNLRDKNTEAFF

v_gene: TRBV18
abundance: few
j_gene: TRBJ2-7
d_gene: NA
CDR3nt: TGTGCCAGCTCCCAGGGGTCTAGCTGGAACTACGAGCAGTACTTC
CDR3aa: CASSQGSSWNYEQYF

v_gene: TRBV2
abundance: few
j_gene: TRBJ1-1
d_gene: NA
CDR3nt: TGTGCCAGCAGTGTTGGACTTATGAACACTGAAGCTTTCTTT
CDR3aa: CASSVGLMNTEAFF

v_gene: TRBV7-8
abundance: NA
j_gene: TRBJ1-1
d_gene: TRBD1
CDR3nt: TGTGCCAGCAGCTTAGCTCAATTCGAATCGGGACAGGGGACTATGAACACTGAAGCTTTCTTT
CDR3aa: CASSLAQFESGQGTMNTEAFF

v_gene: TRBV21-1
abundance: few
j_gene: TRBJ2-2
d_gene: NA
CDR3nt: TGTGCCAGCAGCAACGTCCAAACCGGGGAGCTGTTTTTT
CDR3aa: CASSNVQTGELFF

v_gene: TRBV7-2
abundance: many
j_gene: TRBJ2-7
d_gene: NA
CDR3nt: TGTGCCAGCAGCCCCTCGGTCGGGGGAGTCGGCCACGAGCAGTACTTC
CDR3aa: CASSPSVGGVGHEQYF

v_gene: TRBV29-1
abundance: few
j_gene: TRBJ2-2
d_gene: NA
CDR3nt: TGCAGCGTTGCTGGGGGAGGCGGGGAGCTGTTTTTT
CDR3aa: CSVAGGGGELFF

v_gene: TRBV2
abundance: few
j_gene: TRBJ2-7
d_gene: NA
CDR3nt: TGTGCCAGCAGTGTGACAGCGAACTACGAGCAGTACTTC
CDR3aa: CASSVTANYEQYF

v_gene: TRBV7-9
abundance: once
j_gene: TRBJ2-3
d_gene: TRBD2
CDR3nt: TGTGCCAGCAGCTTAGTAGCGGGCGGAGCAGATACGCAGTATTTT
CDR3aa: CASSLVAGGADTQYF

v_gene: TRBV2
abundance: few
j_gene: TRBJ1-6
d_gene: NA
CDR3nt: TGTGCCAGCAGTGAGGAGAGCTCCTATAATTCACCCCTCCACTTT
CDR3aa: CASSEESSYNSPLHF

v_gene: TRBV11-2
abundance: few
j_gene: TRBJ2-7
d_gene: NA
CDR3nt: TGTGCCAGCAGCTGGCTAGTGGGTGCCGACTACGAGCAGTACTTC
CDR3aa: CASSWLVGADYEQYF

v_gene: TRBV15
abundance: NA
j_gene: TRBJ1-6
d_gene: NA
CDR3nt: TGTGCCACCAGCAGAGGACTGATTAATTCACCCCTCCACTTT
CDR3aa: CATSRGLINSPLHF